The 15 T cell receptor beta chains below were found in one sample sequenced in a study of shared clonotypes between healthy human individuals. TCRdb's copy holds only in-frame clones and misses some; the assay was immunoSEQ multiplex PCR. The sample includes roughly 680,000 clones, over 55% of them seen just once. The material sequenced was memory CD4+ T cells sorted from blood. Regarding subset: CD45RA-negative fraction. Every receptor here comes from a woman aged 25 to 45 in good health.

The V gene is TRBV4-1, the J gene TRBJ2-5; 8 bases fit TRBD2. The DNA end lines up better with TRBJ2-7; the J call may be wrong. CDR1 and CDR2 (germline): MGHRA, YSYEKL. This CDR3 has 16 residues. CDR3 nucleotide sequence: TGCGCCAGCAGCCAAGGAGTCCAGCGGGAGTTCTACGAGCAGTACTTC. Its translation: CASSQGVQREFYEQYF.

J is TRBJ2-1 and V is TRBV28; 7 nucleotides match TRBD1. The ends lost 4 bases at V and 1 base at J; junction bases unmatched: 10. CDR1 is MDHEN, CDR2 SYDVKM, per germline. The CDR3 sequence is 17 residues long. CDR3 loop: CASSWTAGGRSYNEQFF. The CDR3 DNA is TGTGCCAGCAGTTGGACCGCAGGGGGAAGGTCCTACAATGAGCAGTTCTTC.

The gene calls are TRBV11-1 and TRBJ2-1, with D possibly TRBD2 on 6 matching bases. Trimming took 5 bases from V and 8 from J, leaving 22 bases between them. CDR3 length equals 16 residues. Per germline, CDR1 SGHAT and CDR2 FQDESV (reference sequence). The DNA for the CDR3 is TGTGCCAGCAGCCAAGGCGGGATACGGGAAGGGCATGAGCAGTTCTTC. It specifies CASSQGGIREGHEQFF.

This clone was observed a single time. V usage is TRBV6-5 and J usage is TRBJ2-7; TRBD1 agrees at 7 bases. Germline V gives CDR1 MNHEY, CDR2 SVGAGI. Unmatched junction bases numbered 11, after V lost 6 bases and J lost 6 bases. The CDR3 contains 14 residues. The CDR3 reads CASRPTGTAAEQYF. CDR3 in DNA: TGTGCCAGCAGGCCCACCGGGACAGCGGCCGAGCAGTACTTC.

The chain employs TRBV6-5 and TRBJ1-4, with 7 bases lining up with TRBD1. CDR1 is MNHEY and CDR2 is SVGAGI in the germline V gene. The CDR3 has 14 residues. V was clipped by 7 bases and J by 10 bases; unmatched bases: 12. CDR3 protein: CASTTNRGEGKLFF. As DNA, the CDR3 is TGTGCCAGCACCACCAACAGGGGAGAGGGAAAACTGTTTTTT.

The chain recombines TRBV5-1 with TRBJ2-1; 7 bases align to TRBD2. CDR1 and CDR2 from the germline V gene are SGHRS and YFSETQ. CDR3 length: 15 residues. Trimming at V came to 3 bases and at J to 4 bases, leaving 7 bases not matched to a gene. Here the CDR3 reads CASSSEGGPYNEQFF. The CDR3 nucleotides read TGCGCCAGCAGCTCAGAGGGAGGGCCATACAATGAGCAGTTCTTC.

The V and J genes are TRBV10-3 and TRBJ2-1, with unresolved D. The V end was cut by 5 bases, the J end by 6 bases, with 5 bases between. CDR3 length: 11 amino acids. CDR1 and CDR2 from the germline V gene are ENHRY and SYGVKD. The CDR3 loop reads CAISSANEQFF. Here the CDR3 DNA reads TGTGCCATCAGTAGCGCCAATGAGCAGTTCTTC.

CDR3 sequence: CASSLLPGQQIRTDTQYF. The CDR3 DNA reads as TGTGCCAGCAGCTTATTACCGGGACAGCAAATACGCACAGATACGCAGTATTTT. The chain links TRBV11-2 to TRBJ2-3; 7 nucleotides agree with TRBD1. Germline trimming cut 2 bases from V and 1 base from J; bases unmatched to any gene: 12. The CDR3 has 18 residues. Looked up from germline, CDR1 is SGHAT and CDR2 is FQNNGV.

The rearrangement joins TRBV28 to TRBJ1-5, with unresolved D. The CDR3 is 15 amino acids. Trimming removed 3 bases from V and 5 bases from J, with 14 bases in between. CDR1 and CDR2 from the germline V gene are MDHEN and SYDVKM. CDR3: CASSFFSQRDQPQHF. DNA for the CDR3: TGTGCCAGCAGTTTTTTTTCTCAGAGGGATCAGCCCCAGCATTTT.

Note on this clone: Relative to the germline gene, one junction end is altered; a read error may explain this. This chain joins TRBV27 and TRBJ2-1, with 14 bases matching TRBD2. The CDR3 runs 11 residues. Germline CDR1 MNHEY, CDR2 SMNVEV (reference sequence). The CDR3 loop is CASGTSGSIVF. In nucleotides, the CDR3 is TGTGCCAGTGGGACTAGCGGGAGCATCGTCTTC.

This clone occurred a few times. V usage is TRBV7-3 and J usage is TRBJ1-3, with D perhaps matching TRBD1 (5 bases). The CDR3 runs to 14 residues. Germline CDR1 is SGHTA and CDR2 is FQGTGA. Trimming shortened V by 5 bases and J by 2 bases, and 10 bases separated the two germline ends. The CDR3 is CASSPGGTGNTIYF. For the CDR3, the DNA is TGTGCCAGCAGCCCCGGGGGGACTGGAAACACCATATATTTT.

About this clone itself: A far larger clone is off by one base, so a read error is likely. Other DNA sequences in the same sample also yield this CDR3. This chain uses TRBV25-1 with TRBJ2-5; D call uncertain. The tail of the sequence fits TRBJ2-7 better, so the J call may be wrong. Germline CDR1 MGHDK, CDR2 SYGVNS. This CDR3 spans 12 amino acids. The CDR3 DNA reads TGTGCCAGCAGTCGGGCCTCCTACGAGCAGTACTTC. It codes for CASSRASYEQYF.

The gene calls are TRBV27 and TRBJ2-2; possible D gene TRBD1, 6 bases. V was shortened by 10 bases and J by 4 bases, with 16 bases between the two germline ends. Germline V CDR1 and CDR2: MNHEY, SMNVEV (reference sequence). CDR3 length: 14 amino acids. The chain's CDR3 is CATVHGQSTGELFF. CDR3 nucleotide sequence: TGTGCCACCGTACATGGACAGAGCACCGGGGAGCTGTTTTTT.

The chain combines TRBV7-3 with TRBJ2-5, with D uncertain. The CDR3 extends over 15 amino acids. V gave up 2 bases and J gave up 1 base, with 11 bases separating them. CDR1 SGHTA and CDR2 FQGTGA come from the germline V gene. CDR3 region: CASSLGSTPQETQYF. CDR3 nucleotide sequence: TGTGCCAGCAGCTTAGGTTCAACCCCCCAAGAGACCCAGTACTTC. The full variable domain, in which reference TRBV7-3 and TRBJ2-5 provide the parts outside the CDR3, is GAGVSQTPSNKVTEKGKYVELRCDPISGHTALYWYRQSLGQGPEFLIYFQGTGAADDSGLPNDRFFAVRPEGSVSTLKIQRTERGDSAVYLCASSLGSTPQETQYFGPGTRLLVL.

This clone was observed a single time. The genes are TRBV19 and TRBJ2-2; a weak D match, TRBD1 (6 bases). Germline loops: CDR1 LNHDA, CDR2 SQIVND (reference sequence). V lost 5 bases, J lost 1 base, and 17 bases lay in between. The CDR3 runs 17 residues. The CDR3 DNA follows: TGTGCCAGTAGTCCCCGCCGGGACAAATTGAACACCGGGGAGCTGTTTTTT. It translates to CASSPRRDKLNTGELFF.